This is a list of T cell receptor beta chains from one sample in a study of STAT5B mutations in CD4+ large granular lymphocyte leukemia. The data were produced by immunoSEQ multiplex PCR, yet TCRdb's version contains in-frame clones alone and is incomplete. The sample lists around 30,000 clones, 65% to 75% occurring once. Specimen: CD4+ T cells from blood buffy coats. These receptors originate from a human donor in good health. Each CDR3 is given with its conserved first and last residue. A D gene is named only where the DNA matches it firmly. Expanded clones are given a class, and other clones once, few, many or no size at all.

v_gene	j_gene	d_gene	abundance	CDR3nt	CDR3aa
TRBV5-1	TRBJ1-1	TRBD1	NA	TGCGCCAGCGAGGGGACAGGGGGATCAGGTGAAGCTTTCTTT	CASEGTGGSGEAFF
TRBV29-1	TRBJ2-6	NA	once	TGCAGCGCCAGGACGGCTGGGGCCAACGTCCTGACTTTC	CSARTAGANVLTF
TRBV5-1	TRBJ2-2	NA	NA	TGCGCCAGCAGCTTAAACACCGGGGAGCTGTTTTTT	CASSLNTGELFF
TRBV7-2	TRBJ1-1	NA	NA	TGTGCCAGCAGCTTAGAGGGAGGGGGGAACACTGAAGCTTTCTTT	CASSLEGGGNTEAFF
TRBV7-2	TRBJ1-5	TRBD1	NA	TGTGCCAGCAGCCCGACAGGGGACGAGCAGCCCCAGCATTTT	CASSPTGDEQPQHF
TRBV7-9	TRBJ1-6	NA	once	TGTGCCAGCAGCTTAGTCGGGGCAGGGAAAAATTCACCCCTCCACTTT	CASSLVGAGKNSPLHF
TRBV27	TRBJ2-5	TRBD1	NA	TGTGCCAGCAGCCGGGACAGGGGTCAAGAGACCCAGTACTTC	CASSRDRGQETQYF
TRBV6-4	TRBJ1-5	NA	NA	TGTGCCAGCAGTGACTCCAATGACACGTTTAGCAATCAGCCCCAGCATTTT	CASSDSNDTFSNQPQHF
TRBV7-9	TRBJ2-3	TRBD2	NA	TGTGCCAGCCAGCGGGAGGTAACTGCAGATACGCAGTATTTT	CASQREVTADTQYF
TRBV19	TRBJ1-1	NA	NA	TGTGCCAGTAGTATTAGACAGTACACTGAAGCTTTCTTT	CASSIRQYTEAFF
TRBV5-5	TRBJ2-7	TRBD1	few	TGTGCCAGCAGCTTGGTCCGGGACAGGGCCTACGAGCAGTACTTC	CASSLVRDRAYEQYF
TRBV6-5	TRBJ2-1	NA	NA	TGTGCCAGCAGCGTGGGACATGAGCAGTTCTTC	CASSVGHEQFF
TRBV5-1	TRBJ1-3	NA	once	TGCGCCAGCAGCTTGGAGCCGGGCTCTGGAAACACCATATATTTT	CASSLEPGSGNTIYF
TRBV6-6	TRBJ2-1	TRBD1	NA	TGTGCCAGCAGACTACAGGGGGTTTCCTACAATGAGCAGTTCTTC	CASRLQGVSYNEQFF
TRBV5-6	TRBJ2-2	TRBD2	NA	TGTGCCAGCAGCTTGACTAGCGGGAGAACAGACACCGGGGAGCTGTTTTTT	CASSLTSGRTDTGELFF
TRBV6-6	TRBJ2-7	NA	NA	TGTGCCAGCAGTTACCGTGCCGACAGAACCTACGAGCAGTACTTC	CASSYRADRTYEQYF
TRBV4-2	TRBJ2-5	NA	NA	TGTGCCAGCAGCTTGACCGGGCGGAACCAAGAGACCCAGTACTTC	CASSLTGRNQETQYF
TRBV11-1	TRBJ1-2	NA	NA	TGTGCCAGCAGCCGCGACAGATCTAACTATGGCTACACCTTC	CASSRDRSNYGYTF
TRBV6-1	TRBJ1-5	NA	NA	TGTGCCAGCAGACAGACAGAGGGGCAGCCCCAGCATTTT	CASRQTEGQPQHF
TRBV5-6	TRBJ2-1	TRBD2	NA	TGTGCCAGCAGCTTGGGGAGACTAGCGGGGGGTTTCTACAATGAGCAGTTCTTC	CASSLGRLAGGFYNEQFF
TRBV6-1	TRBJ1-2	TRBD1	NA	TGTGCCAGCAGTAGAGCCGGGACAGGGGATGGCTACACCTTC	CASSRAGTGDGYTF
TRBV5-1	TRBJ1-4	TRBD1	NA	TGCGCCAGCAGCTTGGAGGGGGCTCGGGCTAATGAAAAACTGTTTTTT	CASSLEGARANEKLFF